This T cell receptor (beta chain) was captured in a study of cytomegalovirus exposure and HLA in healthy donors. Study observations and caveats: CMV antigen specificity of a few CMV-associated chains was confirmed in vitro.

The PCR ran on 60 Vbeta and 13 Jbeta primers. The method was immunoSEQ multiplex PCR; TCRdb's version includes in-frame clones alone and lacks a portion of them. The sample includes roughly 200,000 clones, 75% to 90% of them seen just once. Comments on this clone: Its antigen is not known.

Germline V gene sequence: CDR1 LNHDA, CDR2 SQIVND (reference sequence). CDR3 length equals 15 residues. V lost 5 bases to trimming and J lost 3 bases, with 14 bases between them. The chain couples TRBV19 to TRBJ1-5; no reliable D call. The sample consisted of PBMCs. This TCR came from a young man in good health and CMV-seronegative. The CDR3 nucleotides are TGTGCCAGTAGTTTATCCCCACATATCAATCAGCCCCAGCATTTT. It yields the protein CASSLSPHINQPQHF. Using reference TRBV19 and TRBJ1-5 for the parts outside the CDR3, the full variable domain is DGGITQSPKYLFRKEGQNVTLSCEQNLNHDAMYWYRQDPGQGLRLIYYSQIVNDFQKGDIAEGYSVSREKKESFPLTVTSAQKNPTAFYLCASSLSPHINQPQHFGDGTRLSIL.